The T cell receptor (beta chain) under discussion was sequenced for a study of control samples from healthy donors and cancer patients. Sequencing used immunoSEQ multiplex PCR; TCRdb keeps in-frame clones, though not all of them. The sample consists of about 180,000 clones, roughly 90% of them appearing once. The germline V and J ends were trimmed by 1 base and 14 bases, with 14 bases remaining between them. CDR3 length: 12 amino acids. The germline gives CDR1 LNHDA, CDR2 SQIVND (reference sequence). This clonotype was sampled from a woman between 45 and 60 years old in good health. Material for sequencing was blood. The genes are TRBV19 and TRBJ1-2; unclear D gene. In DNA, the CDR3 is TGTGCCAGTAGTATAGGGGAGCCCCCTCAGACCTTC. It codes for CASSIGEPPQTF.